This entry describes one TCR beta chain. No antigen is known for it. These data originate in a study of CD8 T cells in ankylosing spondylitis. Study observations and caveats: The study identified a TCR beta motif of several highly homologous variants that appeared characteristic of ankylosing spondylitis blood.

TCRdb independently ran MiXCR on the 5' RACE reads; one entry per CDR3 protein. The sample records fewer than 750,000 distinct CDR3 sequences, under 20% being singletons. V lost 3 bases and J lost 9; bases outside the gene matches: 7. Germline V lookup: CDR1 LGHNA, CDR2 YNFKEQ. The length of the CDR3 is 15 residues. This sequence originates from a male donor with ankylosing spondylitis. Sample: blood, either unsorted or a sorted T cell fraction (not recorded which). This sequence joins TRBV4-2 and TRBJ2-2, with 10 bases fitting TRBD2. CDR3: CASSHPGTSVRELFF. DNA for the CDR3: TGTGCCAGCAGCCATCCCGGGACTAGCGTCCGGGAGCTGTTTTTT.